Listed here are 15 T cell receptor beta chains from one sample, sequenced in a study of lymphopenia after photon versus proton radiotherapy. Data came from immunoSEQ multiplex PCR; TCRdb stores just in-frame clones and leaves some out. The data contain about 68,000 clones, roughly 93% of them singletons. The sample in question was peripheral blood, obtained from a patient treated with photon-based radiotherapy. Receptors originate from a woman in her 70s with pancreatic cancer.

The chain links TRBV19 to TRBJ2-7; 8 nucleotides agree with TRBD1. The CDR3 is made up of 14 amino acids. The V segment lost 1 base and the J segment 6 bases; nucleotides outside the gene matches: 5. Germline V gene sequence: CDR1 LNHDA, CDR2 SQIVND (reference sequence). CDR3 nucleotide sequence: TGTGCCAGTAGTATAGGGACAGGGTTTGGCGAGCAGTACTTC. As protein: CASSIGTGFGEQYF.

This sequence joins TRBV6-6 and TRBJ2-4; TRBD1 is a possible D gene (6 bases). The CDR3 has 15 residues. CDR1 and CDR2 (germline): MNHNY, SVGAGI (reference sequence). Trimming took off 5 bases at V and 0 bases at J, with 11 bases between the two ends. DNA of the CDR3: TGTGCCAGCAGTGCAGGGGCGATAGCCAAAAACATTCAGTACTTC. Protein sequence: CASSAGAIAKNIQYF.

The rearrangement uses TRBV2 and TRBJ1-1; possible D gene TRBD1, 6 bases. V was trimmed by 8 bases and J by 2 bases, leaving 27 bases between them. Germline lookup yields CDR1 SNHLY and CDR2 FYNNEI. The CDR3 extends over 18 amino acids. The CDR3 bases are TGTGCCAGCTGCCAGACCCCCGCGATGGACAGCCTAAACACTGAAGCTTTCTTT. Amino acid sequence: CASCQTPAMDSLNTEAFF.

This clone was observed a handful of times. The chain carries TRBV7-8 and TRBJ2-7; D gene uncertain. The germline V gene encodes CDR1 SGHVS and CDR2 FQNEAQ. The germline V and J ends were trimmed by 1 base and 3 bases, with 7 bases remaining between them. This CDR3 is 13 amino acids long. This CDR3 reads CASSLGLNYEQYF. Written as DNA, the CDR3 is TGTGCCAGCAGCTTAGGGCTGAACTACGAGCAGTACTTC.

The chain recombines TRBV28 with TRBJ2-3; D is perhaps TRBD2 (6 bases). Germline V gene sequence: CDR1 MDHEN, CDR2 SYDVKM. This CDR3 contains 17 residues. The V gene lost 5 bases and the J gene lost 0 bases, with 18 bases spanning the gap. Written as DNA, the CDR3 is TGTGCCAGCAGTCCCCTGGCGGGACGCGGGAGCACAGATACGCAGTATTTT. Translating gives CASSPLAGRGSTDTQYF.

This clone was counted a few times. This chain connects TRBV4-1 to TRBJ1-2; TRBD1 matches 7 bases. Germline V CDR1 and CDR2: MGHRA, YSYEKL. This CDR3 has 14 amino acids. Losses at the gene ends were 4 bases for V and 2 bases for J; bases not matched to a gene: 4. CDR3 residues: CASSLTGANYGYTF. CDR3 coding DNA: TGCGCCAGCAGCCTTACAGGGGCGAACTATGGCTACACCTTC.

The chain combines TRBV2 with TRBJ1-2; TRBD1 aligns across 9 bases. This CDR3 contains 13 residues. The V gene's germline CDR1 is SNHLY and CDR2 FYNNEI. With V trimmed by 7 bases and J by 6 bases, 6 bases remained unmatched. The DNA of the CDR3 is TGTGCCAGCATTCCCGACAGGGGGAATGGCTACACCTTC. It is translated as CASIPDRGNGYTF.

The chain links TRBV6-1 to TRBJ2-7; D may correspond to TRBD1 or TRBD2 (5 bases each). V gave up 0 bases and J gave up 7 bases, with 16 bases separating them. Germline V lookup: CDR1 MNHNS, CDR2 SASEGT. There are 15 residues in the CDR3. CDR3 protein: CASSEAHRRLGEQYF. CDR3 DNA: TGTGCCAGCAGTGAAGCGCACAGGAGGCTGGGAGAGCAGTACTTC.

J is TRBJ2-1 and V is TRBV14, with D possibly matching TRBD1 (6 bases). CDR1 is SGHDN, CDR2 FVKESK, per germline. Trimming took off 3 bases at V and 9 bases at J, with 15 bases between the two ends. The CDR3 covers 14 residues. The DNA of the CDR3 is TGTGCCAGCAGCCAGGAATGGAAGGGGGTTGAGCAGTTCTTC. Translation: CASSQEWKGVEQFF.

The chain combines TRBV10-3 with TRBJ2-1; D unclear. The CDR3 runs 13 residues. CDR1 and CDR2 (germline): ENHRY, SYGVKD. V gave up 5 bases and J gave up 4 bases, with 9 bases separating them. The CDR3 reads CAISFDQYNEQFF. CDR3 coding DNA: TGTGCCATCAGTTTTGACCAGTACAATGAGCAGTTCTTC.

The chain recombines TRBV4-1 with TRBJ1-5; D uncertain. V lost 3 bases, J lost 0 bases, and 6 bases lay in between. The CDR3 covers 14 residues. Germline lookup yields CDR1 MGHRA and CDR2 YSYEKL. CDR3 loop: CASSQTVSNQPQHF. DNA of the CDR3: TGCGCCAGCAGCCAGACCGTTAGCAATCAGCCCCAGCATTTT.

This clone has just one count. This chain joins TRBV25-1 and TRBJ2-1, with D uncertain. The CDR3 loop spans 17 amino acids. CDR1 is MGHDK, CDR2 SYGVNS, per germline. The ends were cut back, 0 bases at V and 0 bases at J, with 12 bases in the middle. The DNA for the CDR3 is TGTGCCAGCAGTGAATACCCGGACCCCAGCTCCTACAATGAGCAGTTCTTC. Translation gives CASSEYPDPSSYNEQFF.

The V call is TRBV28, the J call TRBJ1-1; D is uncertain. The V and J ends lost 8 bases and 1 base respectively, with 8 bases between them. CDR3 size: 12 residues. CDR1 and CDR2 (germline): MDHEN, SYDVKM. The CDR3 DNA reads TGTGCCAGCTGGGAGGGGAACACTGAAGCTTTCTTT. Amino acid sequence: CASWEGNTEAFF.

This clone was seen only once. The chain carries TRBV5-1 and TRBJ2-5; 7 nucleotides align to TRBD1. Germline trimming cut 0 bases from V and 4 bases from J; bases unmatched to any gene: 3. Germline V lookup: CDR1 SGHRS, CDR2 YFSETQ. The CDR3 spans 14 residues. CDR3 region: CASSLADRVETQYF. The CDR3, as DNA: TGCGCCAGCAGCTTGGCTGACAGGGTAGAGACCCAGTACTTC.

The chain recombines TRBV7-9 with TRBJ2-7; 8 bases map to TRBD1. The ends lost 3 bases at V and 6 bases at J; junction bases unmatched: 1. Per germline, CDR1 SEHNR and CDR2 FQNEAQ (reference sequence). The CDR3 sequence is 12 residues long. CDR3 DNA sequence: TGTGCCAGCAGCTTCACAGGGGGCGAGCAGTACTTC. This codes for CASSFTGGEQYF.